The present entry profiles one TCR beta chain with its context. What it binds is unknown. This entry comes from a study of cytomegalovirus exposure and HLA in healthy donors. Study overall: Among about 179 million T cells, an earlier analysis found 117 million unique TCR beta sequences. Whole-study results and caveats: Only CMV serostatus was available as immune exposure information. The authors considered a cluster of highly shared sequence variants likely to be a sequencing artifact.

Per the germline V gene, CDR1 is SQVTM and CDR2 is ANQGSEA. J was trimmed by 4 bases and V by 5 bases; bases with no gene match: 5. The CDR3 loop spans 14 amino acids. Primers: 60 Vbeta forward and 13 Jbeta reverse. Clones were read by immunoSEQ multiplex PCR, and TCRdb kept only the in-frame ones, dropping some. This table holds about 130,000 clones, around 77% found once. V gene TRBV29-1 combines with J gene TRBJ2-1; 10 bases are a match to TRBD1. The sample taken for sequencing was PBMCs. The source is a man aged 45-65 years in good health and CMV-seronegative. CDR3 amino acids: CSVRDRGRYNEQFF. CDR3 bases: TGCAGCGTTCGGGACAGGGGAAGATACAATGAGCAGTTCTTC.